Detailed here is one T cell receptor beta chain. Its antigen is unknown. This entry comes from a study of beta chain features in type 1 diabetes. The study reverse transcribed the entire isolated RNA, so it sequenced expressed TCRB transcripts. Clones were read by immunoSEQ multiplex PCR, and TCRdb kept only the in-frame ones, dropping some. The sample records 250,000 to 300,000 clones, 20% to 25% being singletons. Regarding the study as a whole: Comparison showed that naive, central memory and Treg TCRB repertoires appeared more similar among patients than among healthy donors. The analysis here could not establish whether HLA type shapes TCRB rearrangement. Moderate yet significant TCRB CDR3 shortening was seen in Type 1 diabetes patients in all four CD4+ subsets.

Germline CDR1 is SGDLS and CDR2 is YYNGEE. The CDR3 covers 14 residues. V lost 1 base and J 7 bases, leaving 14 bases between the germline ends. Sequenced input: naive CD4+ T cells from blood. The V call is TRBV9, the J call TRBJ1-1; possibly TRBD1 for D (5 bases). The sequence was collected from a woman aged 30 to 39 with type 1 diabetes. The DNA for the CDR3 is TGTGCCAGCAGCGTATTTTCAGGGTTGGGTGAAGCTTTCTTT. This sequence encodes CASSVFSGLGEAFF.